This TCR beta chain appears in the sequencing data of a study of identifying expanded T cells in peripheral blood. Findings of the study overall: Over about two and four weeks, about 15 and 18 clones changed, versus approximately 1.1 between replicates.

The germline V and J ends were trimmed by 7 bases and 3 bases, with 7 bases remaining between them. The germline gives CDR1 MDHEN, CDR2 SYDVKM. The CDR3 is 12 residues long. Sequenced by immunoSEQ multiplex PCR; TCRdb stores in-frame clones only, minus some. The sample yields about 130,000 clones, about 86% seen once. As to this clone: Its antigen remains unknown.

The J gene is TRBJ2-4, the V gene TRBV28; D uncertain. Sequenced input: blood. The TCR sequence derives from a person aged 18 to 69 in good health. In DNA, the CDR3 is TGTGCCAGCAATTTGGGCAAAAACATTCAGTACTTC. Encoded protein: CASNLGKNIQYF.